The rows below give T cell receptor beta chains drawn from one sample of a study of Graves' ophthalmopathy and Graves' hyperthyroidism. A single record per CDR3 protein comes from TCRdb applying MiXCR to the multiplex PCR reads. The sample lists 650,000 to 900,000 distinct CDR3 sequences, about 44% occurring once. The sample consisted of peripheral blood. All receptors derive from an adult man with Graves' ophthalmopathy. Each CDR3 is given with its conserved first and last residue. Some rows have no size entry. The others give once, few or many, or a class for an expanded clone.

TRBV7-9	16	many	TRBJ2-5	CASSLVPSTGWETQYF
TRBV7-9	14	-	TRBJ1-4	CASSLRTGAEKLFF
TRBV2	15	many	TRBJ1-1	CATYGRKGMNTEAFF
TRBV14	14	-	TRBJ1-1	CASSQVVTGDEAFF
TRBV11-2	14	many	TRBJ1-1	CASSLARGNTEAFF
TRBV25-1	15	-	TRBJ1-2	CASSEGSSGNYGYTF
TRBV7-9	11	few	TRBJ2-2	CASSADRELFF
TRBV6-6	13	-	TRBJ2-7	CASIDSAGDEQYF
TRBV7-8	16	many	TRBJ2-5	CASSLGDRGRGETQYF
TRBV10-3	15	-	TRBJ2-7	CASIGSGPEYYEQYF
TRBV24-1	12	few	TRBJ2-5	CATSDVEETQYF
TRBV5-5	14	-	TRBJ2-7	CASSLRSGIYEQYF
TRBV9	15	few	TRBJ1-2	CASSQDGAGYYGYTF
TRBV7-8	17	many	TRBJ1-1	CASSLGIRGDSGTEAFF